This TCR beta chain is from a study of control samples from healthy donors and cancer patients. Germline-derived CDR1 and CDR2 are MGHDK and SYGVNS. CDR3 length: 15 amino acids. Between the trimmed V and J ends, which lost 1 base and 6 bases, there was a span of 10 bases. Profiling relied on immunoSEQ multiplex PCR, and the TCRdb table lists in-frame clones only, not all of them. The sample records 100,000 or so clones, approximately 84% being singletons. The sequence was collected from a woman aged 50 to 65 in good health. This chain connects TRBV25-1 to TRBJ1-6; perhaps TRBD1 as D (5 bases). Sequenced sample: blood. The CDR3 nucleotides read TGTGCCAGCAGTGAATTGGGCAGGGCTAATTCACCCCTCCACTTT. It encodes CASSELGRANSPLHF.